The 20 T cell receptor beta chains presented below share a single source sample, sequenced in a study of shared clonotypes between healthy human individuals. CD45RO-negative cells were positively selected for CCR7, leaving out terminally differentiated effector memory CD45RA+ cells. Assay used: immunoSEQ multiplex PCR; TCRdb lists only in-frame clones, some missing. The sample includes 630,000 or so clones, about 98% of them seen just once. The sample consisted of naive CD8+ T cells sorted from blood. The receptors stem from a man under 40 in good health.

V is TRBV18 and J is TRBJ2-2, with TRBD2 as a possible D gene (6 bases). This CDR3 is built from 14 residues. V was clipped by 3 bases and J by 3 bases, with 8 bases between them. Germline V gene data show CDR1 as KGHSH and CDR2 as LQKENI. The CDR3 protein is CASSPGEDTGELFF. CDR3 in DNA: TGTGCCAGCTCACCGGGGGAGGACACCGGGGAGCTGTTTTTT.

V is TRBV7-9 and J is TRBJ2-7, with 11 bases fitting TRBD2. Germline CDR1 and CDR2: SEHNR and FQNEAQ (reference sequence). CDR3 length: 16 residues. Unmatched junction bases numbered 9, after V lost 5 bases and J lost 3 bases. This CDR3 reads CASSTGLADLRYEQYF. CDR3 nucleotides: TGTGCCAGCAGCACGGGACTAGCGGATCTTCGCTACGAGCAGTACTTC.

A remark on this clone: This specimen includes other DNA sequences encoding the same CDR3. The rearrangement links TRBV9 to TRBJ2-7, with unresolved D. From germline, CDR1 is SGDLS and CDR2 YYNGEE. V gave up 0 bases and J gave up 5 bases, with 12 bases separating them. The CDR3 extends over 14 amino acids. In DNA, the CDR3 is TGTGCCAGCAGCGTAGATGGCGGTGGGGACGAGCAGTACTTC. It yields the protein CASSVDGGGDEQYF. Together with reference TRBV9 and TRBJ2-7, the CDR3 gives the full variable domain: DSGVTQTPKHLITATGQRVTLRCSPRSGDLSVYWYQQSLDQGLQFLIQYYNGEERAKGNILERFSAQQFPDLHSELNLSSLELGDSALYFCASSVDGGGDEQYFGPGTRLTVT.

This clone was seen only once. The chain links TRBV9 to TRBJ2-3, with TRBD2 matching over 13 bases. Germline trimming cut 3 bases from V and 5 bases from J; bases unmatched to any gene: 6. The CDR3 has 16 amino acids. In germline, CDR1 is SGDLS, CDR2 YYNGEE. The CDR3 is CASSALTSGRLDTQYF. In DNA, the CDR3 is TGTGCCAGCAGCGCCCTGACTAGCGGGAGGTTAGATACGCAGTATTTT.

This rearrangement joins TRBV7-2 to TRBJ2-3; TRBD2 might be the D (5 bases). There are 15 residues in the CDR3. In germline, CDR1 is SGHTA, CDR2 FQGNSA. Trimming took 5 bases from V and 0 from J, leaving 12 bases between them. The CDR3 protein is CASSANGGSTDTQYF. CDR3 nucleotide sequence: TGTGCCAGCAGCGCCAACGGCGGGAGCACAGATACGCAGTATTTT.

V usage is TRBV5-4 and J usage is TRBJ2-1; 13 positions agree with TRBD2. The CDR3 runs 17 residues. Germline CDR1 SGHNT, CDR2 YYREEE (reference sequence). V lost 0 bases and J lost 9; bases outside the gene matches: 9. CDR3: CASSLAGLAGVDGEQFF. The CDR3 nucleotides read TGTGCCAGCAGCTTGGCCGGACTAGCGGGAGTAGATGGTGAGCAGTTCTTC.

The rearrangement uses TRBV19 and TRBJ1-1; D gene ambiguous. The CDR3 loop spans 12 amino acids. Germline V gene sequence: CDR1 LNHDA, CDR2 SQIVND (reference sequence). Trimming left V 1 base short and J 7 bases short, with 7 bases between. The CDR3: CASSIGLGEAFF. CDR3 nucleotides: TGTGCCAGTAGTATAGGGTTGGGTGAAGCTTTCTTT.

The V and J genes are TRBV6-6 and TRBJ2-5; D may be TRBD1 (5 bases). Germline CDR1 is MNHNY and CDR2 is SVGAGI (reference sequence). Between the trimmed V and J ends, which lost 6 bases and 1 base, there was a span of 15 bases. The CDR3 sequence is 15 residues long. The CDR3 DNA follows: TGTGCCAGCAGCCATCAAGACAGCCTCCAAGAGACCCAGTACTTC. This translates into CASSHQDSLQETQYF.

The rearrangement links TRBV7-9 to TRBJ2-7; either TRBD1 or TRBD2 may supply D (5 bases each). Trimming left V 10 bases short and J 3 bases short, with 13 bases between. Germline V gene lookup returns CDR1 SEHNR and CDR2 FQNEAQ (reference sequence). CDR3 length: 12 amino acids. CDR3 coding DNA: TGTGCCATCGTGAGGGACCGCTACGAGCAGTACTTC. Translating gives CAIVRDRYEQYF.

J is TRBJ2-3 and V is TRBV7-6, with D possibly matching TRBD2 (5 bases). CDR3 length equals 14 residues. From germline, CDR1 is SGHVS and CDR2 FNYEAQ. The ends were cut back, 0 bases at V and 2 bases at J, with 6 bases in the middle. DNA for the CDR3: TGTGCCAGCAGCTTAGCGGAGGACACAGATACGCAGTATTTT. Translation gives CASSLAEDTDTQYF.

This clone was seen once. J is TRBJ2-5 and V is TRBV4-3; tentatively, D is TRBD1 (5 bases). CDR3 size: 14 residues. The V gene lost 0 bases and the J gene lost 3 bases, with 8 bases spanning the gap. CDR1 LGHNA and CDR2 YSLEER come from the germline V gene. The CDR3 spells CASSQDRAEETQYF. The CDR3 nucleotides read TGCGCCAGCAGCCAAGACAGGGCCGAAGAGACCCAGTACTTC.

The chain couples TRBV14 to TRBJ2-5; 8 positions match TRBD2. Germline assignment: CDR1 SGHDN and CDR2 FVKESK. The CDR3 consists of 14 residues. Trimming at V came to 8 bases and at J to 4 bases, leaving 9 bases not matched to a gene. CDR3: CASSYREGRETQYF. CDR3 DNA sequence: TGTGCCAGCTCGTACCGGGAGGGGAGAGAGACCCAGTACTTC.

The rearrangement joins TRBV29-1 to TRBJ1-5; D uncertain. The ends were cut back, 4 bases at V and 4 bases at J, with 2 bases in the middle. CDR3 length: 10 amino acids. The germline V gene encodes CDR1 SQVTM and CDR2 ANQGSEA. CDR3: CSVGNQPQHF. CDR3 sequence (DNA): TGCAGCGTTGGAAATCAGCCCCAGCATTTT.

The gene calls are TRBV4-1 and TRBJ2-3; tentatively, D is TRBD2 (5 bases). The CDR3 is made up of 15 amino acids. Per germline, CDR1 MGHRA and CDR2 YSYEKL. Trimming took 0 bases from V and 2 from J, leaving 9 bases between them. CDR3 residues: CASSQEGLYTDTQYF. CDR3 DNA sequence: TGCGCCAGCAGCCAAGAAGGACTCTACACAGATACGCAGTATTTT.

The chain uses TRBV19 and TRBJ1-5, with 8 bases that match TRBD1. Germline trimming cut 1 base from V and 0 bases from J; bases unmatched to any gene: 2. The CDR3 has 16 residues. Germline-derived CDR1 and CDR2 are LNHDA and SQIVND (reference sequence). DNA for the CDR3: TGTGCCAGTAGTATAGCAGGGGGCTATAGCAATCAGCCCCAGCATTTT. This translates into CASSIAGGYSNQPQHF.

The chain carries TRBV9 and TRBJ1-5; no reliable D call. Germline CDR1 and CDR2: SGDLS and YYNGEE. There are 14 residues in the CDR3. Trimming took off 1 base at V and 2 bases at J, with 7 bases between the two ends. CDR3 DNA sequence: TGTGCCAGCAGCGTAACGGACGGCAATCAGCCCCAGCATTTT. Translating gives CASSVTDGNQPQHF.

CDR3 amino acids: CASSPPRQGLTYEQYF. CDR3 DNA: TGTGCCAGCAGTCCCCCCCGACAGGGGTTGACCTACGAGCAGTACTTC. The chain employs TRBV28 and TRBJ2-7; TRBD1 matches 8 bases. The CDR3 spans 16 residues. V lost 5 bases to trimming and J lost 2 bases; unmatched junction nucleotides: 11. CDR1 is MDHEN and CDR2 is SYDVKM in the germline V gene. Full variable domain (remainder filled in from reference TRBV28 and TRBJ2-7): DVKVTQSSRYLVKRTGEKVFLECVQDMDHENMFWYRQDPGLGLRLIYFSYDVKMKEKGDIPEGYSVSREKKERFSLILESASTNQTSMYLCASSPPRQGLTYEQYFGPGTRLTVT.

This sequence joins TRBV30 and TRBJ1-1; D call uncertain. The CDR3 has 13 amino acids. The germline V and J ends were trimmed by 2 bases and 7 bases, with 14 bases remaining between them. The germline V gene encodes CDR1 GTSNPN and CDR2 SVGIG (reference sequence). CDR3 nucleotides: TGTGCCTGGAGTCCACCTAGGACGGTTGAAGCTTTCTTT. It encodes CAWSPPRTVEAFF.

V is TRBV2 and J is TRBJ2-7; 8 nucleotides align to TRBD1. This CDR3 has 15 amino acids. V trimming: 4 bases; J trimming: 4 bases; junction bases outside the gene matches: 9. Per germline, CDR1 SNHLY and CDR2 FYNNEI. The CDR3 DNA reads TGTGCCAGCAGTGTCTCCGGGACAGGAACGTACGAGCAGTACTTC. Its translation is CASSVSGTGTYEQYF.

The V gene is TRBV7-9, the J gene TRBJ2-5; D perhaps matches TRBD1 (6 bases). This CDR3 has 15 amino acids. CDR1 is SEHNR, CDR2 FQNEAQ, per germline (reference sequence). Between the trimmed V and J ends, which lost 4 bases and 3 bases, there was a span of 15 bases. CDR3 DNA: TGTGCCAGCAGCTGGCTGACCAGGGGTGAAGAGACCCAGTACTTC. Protein: CASSWLTRGEETQYF.